Following are 9 T cell receptor beta chains from one sample sequenced in a study of Graves' ophthalmopathy and Graves' hyperthyroidism. Researchers took RNA transcripts and amplified TCR beta CDR3 regions from them. An initial RT-PCR round employing HTBI primers preceded a second-round multiplex PCR. TCRdb called the multiplex PCR reads again in MiXCR, with one record for every CDR3 protein. Among over a million distinct CDR3 sequences listed, about 40% were seen once. Sequenced: peripheral blood or thyroid tissue (not recorded which). These receptors were taken from an adult man with Graves' hyperthyroidism.

This clonotype was seen ten or more times. The chain uses TRBV20-1 and TRBJ2-5; the match to TRBD2 covers 7 bases. Losses at the gene ends were 5 bases for V and 5 bases for J; bases not matched to a gene: 2. Germline V CDR1 and CDR2: DFQATT, SNEGSKA (reference sequence). The CDR3 length is 11 residues. Written as DNA, the CDR3 is TGCAGTGCTGGGCGGGGGGAGACCCAGTACTTC. It yields the protein CSAGRGETQYF.

As regards this clonotype: One end of the junction varies from germline; a read error may be responsible. The CDR3 reads CASRRDLSSYNEQFF. The CDR3 DNA reads TGTGCCAGCAGACGGGACTTAAGCTCCTACAATGAGCAGTTCTTC. The V call is TRBV10-2, the J call TRBJ2-7; tentatively, D is TRBD2 (6 bases). The last part of the DNA fits TRBJ2-1 better; the J call may be wrong. Looked up from germline, CDR1 is WSHSY and CDR2 is SAAADI. This CDR3 spans 15 amino acids.

The V gene is TRBV9, the J gene TRBJ1-5; 8 bases line up with TRBD1. V shed 2 bases, J shed 4 bases, and the junction held 5 bases outside the gene matches. Per germline, CDR1 SGDLS and CDR2 YYNGEE. This CDR3 is 15 amino acids long. CDR3 coding DNA: TGTGCCAGCAGCGTTGAGCAGGGGGCAAATCAGCCCCAGCATTTT. It encodes CASSVEQGANQPQHF.

This clonotype has ten or more counts. V usage is TRBV4-3 and J usage is TRBJ2-5, with a weak D call TRBD1 (5 bases). V lost 0 bases and J lost 4, with 12 bases in between. Germline V gives CDR1 LGHNA, CDR2 YSLEER. CDR3 length: 15 amino acids. This CDR3 is CASSQDDSQGETQYF. In DNA form, the CDR3 reads TGCGCCAGCAGCCAAGATGACAGCCAGGGAGAGACCCAGTACTTC.

This chain links TRBV27 with TRBJ2-2; the D call may be TRBD1 or TRBD2 (5 bases each). Per the germline V gene, CDR1 is MNHEY and CDR2 is SMNVEV (reference sequence). The CDR3 runs to 16 residues. The germline V and J ends were trimmed by 4 bases and 2 bases, with 14 bases remaining between them. The CDR3 region is CASSSLGTQNTGELFF. Written as DNA, the CDR3 is TGTGCCAGCAGTTCGTTAGGGACGCAAAACACCGGGGAGCTGTTTTTT.

The J gene is TRBJ1-5, the V gene TRBV10-2; D is perhaps TRBD1 (6 bases). The CDR3 extends over 15 amino acids. The V end lost 2 bases, the J end lost 5 bases, and 13 bases lay between the germline ends. Germline CDR1 reads WSHSY; CDR2 reads SAAADI. CDR3 residues: CASSEPDSEDQPQHF. The CDR3 bases are TGCGCCAGCAGTGAGCCGGACAGCGAAGATCAGCCCCAGCATTTT.

Ten or more counts support this clonotype. The chain joins TRBV20-1 to TRBJ1-1; D uncertain. V lost 5 bases, J lost 0 bases, and 16 bases lay in between. Germline lookup yields CDR1 DFQATT and CDR2 SNEGSKA (reference sequence). The CDR3 totals 15 residues. In DNA, the CDR3 is TGCAGTGCTCCTCCTCGCGCGGTTCTGAACACTGAAGCTTTCTTT. It codes for CSAPPRAVLNTEAFF.

The chain recombines TRBV7-8 with TRBJ2-1; D remains ambiguous. The germline V gene encodes CDR1 SGHVS and CDR2 FQNEAQ. CDR3 size: 12 residues. V lost 7 bases, J lost 5 bases, and 9 bases lay in between. The CDR3 loop is CASKGRDNEQFF. The DNA for the CDR3 is TGTGCCAGCAAAGGACGGGACAATGAGCAGTTCTTC. Drawing the rest from reference TRBV7-8 and TRBJ2-1, the complete variable domain is GAGVSQSPRYKVAKRGQDVALRCDPISGHVSLFWYQQALGQGPEFLTYFQNEAQLDKSGLPSDRFFAERPEGSVSTLKIQRTQQEDSAVYLCASKGRDNEQFFGPGTRLTVL.

This chain uses TRBV7-9 with TRBJ2-3, with 7 positions matching TRBD1. The ends lost 4 bases at V and 0 bases at J; junction bases unmatched: 4. The CDR3 spans 15 residues. In germline, CDR1 is SEHNR, CDR2 FQNEAQ (reference sequence). The CDR3 nucleotides are TGTGCCAGCAGCTGGGACAGTACTAGCACAGATACGCAGTATTTT. Amino acid sequence: CASSWDSTSTDTQYF.